Listed here are 8 T cell receptor beta chains from one sample, sequenced in a study of cytomegalovirus exposure and HLA in healthy donors. The data were produced by immunoSEQ multiplex PCR, yet TCRdb's version contains in-frame clones alone and is incomplete. The repertoire holds 180,000 or so clones, with around nine tenths as singletons. Sequencing was carried out using PBMCs. Every receptor here comes from a man between 18 and 35 years old in good health and CMV-seropositive.

This rearrangement joins TRBV5-6 to TRBJ2-7; 8 nucleotides align to TRBD2. The CDR3 has 17 residues. The junction had 13 bases not matched to a gene; V was cut back by 3 bases and J by 2 bases. Germline V gene sequence: CDR1 SGHDT, CDR2 YYEEEE. As DNA, the CDR3 is TGTGCCAGCAGCTCCCCGGGGGGGCCCAGGATCCCCTACGAGCAGTACTTC. It specifies CASSSPGGPRIPYEQYF.

The chain joins TRBV5-1 to TRBJ2-1; 7 positions agree with TRBD2. V lost 4 bases and J lost 7; bases outside the gene matches: 11. Germline V gene sequence: CDR1 SGHRS, CDR2 YFSETQ. The CDR3 has 15 residues. The CDR3: CASSRLPGLINEQFF. The CDR3 nucleotides read TGCGCCAGCAGCCGATTGCCGGGACTAATAAATGAGCAGTTCTTC.

The rearrangement links TRBV27 to TRBJ2-1; 14 bases fit TRBD2. The CDR3 runs to 15 residues. Germline CDR1 is MNHEY and CDR2 is SMNVEV (reference sequence). Trimming cost V 4 bases and J 9 bases; bases outside gene matches: 5. CDR3 coding DNA: TGTGCCAGCAGTTCGGGACTAGCGGGAGTGGGTGAGCAGTTCTTC. Translating it yields CASSSGLAGVGEQFF.

CDR3 coding DNA: TGTGCCAGCAGTCTCTCCCCCTTGGGCTCAAGTACCCAGCATTTT. Translated: CASSLSPLGSSTQHF. This chain joins TRBV28 and TRBJ1-5; D is unresolved. Trimming cost V 5 bases and J 11 bases, with 22 bases left between them. The CDR3 extends over 15 amino acids. From germline, CDR1 is MDHEN and CDR2 SYDVKM.

The chain is built from TRBV21-1 and TRBJ2-7; the table's D call, TRBD1, has no DNA check behind it. TRBV21-1 has pseudogene status. CDR3 length equals 14 residues. CDR3 protein: CASPRGPLSYEQYF. The CDR3 DNA reads TGTGCCAGCCCAAGGGGGCCCCTTTCCTACGAGCAGTACTTC.

The V and J genes are TRBV29-1 and TRBJ2-5, with 7 bases that match TRBD1. After removal of 7 bases from V and 4 bases from J, the junction contained 6 bases not matched to a gene. The CDR3 runs 12 residues. CDR1 is SQVTM and CDR2 is ANQGSEA in the germline V gene. The CDR3 bases are TGCAGCGGTACCACAGGGGCAGAGACCCAGTACTTC. Translated, it gives CSGTTGAETQYF.

J is TRBJ2-2 and V is TRBV7-6, with 13 bases that match TRBD2. With V trimmed by 3 bases and J by 4 bases, 5 bases remained unmatched. CDR1 is SGHVS, CDR2 FNYEAQ, per germline. The CDR3 contains 17 residues. As DNA, the CDR3 is TGTGCCAGCAGCTTTCCTCGGACTAGCGGGGGCACCGGGGAGCTGTTTTTT. Protein: CASSFPRTSGGTGELFF.

The V and J genes are TRBV19 and TRBJ1-5; D is unresolved. The CDR3 sequence is 16 residues long. Germline V gene sequence: CDR1 LNHDA, CDR2 SQIVND (reference sequence). Trimming took 6 bases from V and 2 from J, leaving 17 bases between them. DNA for the CDR3: TGTGCCAGTAGACCCGGGTACGGCGCGGGCAATCAGCCCCAGCATTTT. Amino acids: CASRPGYGAGNQPQHF.